Included here is one T cell receptor (beta chain) sequence, with context. What it binds is not known. Losses at the gene ends were 3 bases for V and 2 bases for J; bases not matched to a gene: 4. The length of the CDR3 is 15 residues. The source of the sample is a study of CD8+ T cells in alopecia areata. In the study overall: The tofacitinib course ran for 6 to 18 months and was followed by 6 months off drug. The study's findings and limits: More clonal than normal scalp was lesional scalp, particularly alopecia totalis/universalis. Sharing of TCR sequences between patients (possibly for HLA-related reasons) was less clear than in mice.

Individuals with alopecia areata gave both lesional scalp punch biopsies and peripheral blood for collection. RNA was isolated and reverse transcribed to cDNA, the sequencing template. Produced via immunoSEQ multiplex PCR; TCRdb's table is partial and in-frame only. The top ten clones hold under 7.5% of a sample with 140,000 to 150,000 clones, roughly three fifths of them seen once. The V and J genes are TRBV23-1 and TRBJ1-2; TRBD1 agrees at 9 bases. TRBV23-1 is annotated as an ORF whose role is uncertain. The origin of this receptor is a human donor with alopecia areata. The sample in question was CD4+ T cells sorted from blood, obtained at week 0. As DNA, the CDR3 is TGCGCCAGCAGTCACCCCGACAGGGGGAACTATGGCTACACCTTC. Amino acid sequence: CASSHPDRGNYGYTF.